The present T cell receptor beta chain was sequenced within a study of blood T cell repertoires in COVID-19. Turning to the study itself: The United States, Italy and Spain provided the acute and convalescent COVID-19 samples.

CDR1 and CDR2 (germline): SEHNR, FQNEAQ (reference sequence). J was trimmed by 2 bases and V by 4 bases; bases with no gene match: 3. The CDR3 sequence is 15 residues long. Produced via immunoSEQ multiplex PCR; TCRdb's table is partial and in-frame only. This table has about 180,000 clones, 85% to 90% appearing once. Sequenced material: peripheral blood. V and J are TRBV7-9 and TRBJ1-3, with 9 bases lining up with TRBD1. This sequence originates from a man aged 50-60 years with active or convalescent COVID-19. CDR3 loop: CASSSQGAAGNTIYF. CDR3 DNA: TGTGCCAGCAGCTCACAGGGGGCAGCTGGAAACACCATATATTTT. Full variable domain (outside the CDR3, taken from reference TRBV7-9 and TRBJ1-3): DTGVSQNPRHKITKRGQNVTFRCDPISEHNRLYWYRQTLGQGPEFLTYFQNEAQLEKSRLLSDRFSAERPKGSFSTLEIQRTEQGDSAMYLCASSSQGAAGNTIYFGEGSWLTVV.